This T cell receptor (beta chain) was captured by sequencing in a study of CD8 T cells in ankylosing spondylitis. Notes on the study in general: It appeared that ankylosing spondylitis blood was characterized by a TCR beta motif of about 8 highly homologous variants.

TCRdb re-analysed the 5' RACE reads in MiXCR, keeping a single row per CDR3 protein. The table shows 350,000 or so distinct CDR3 sequences, with 7% to 9% occurring only once. Points on this clonotype: Its antigen is unknown.

CDR3 length: 13 residues. Trimming removed 3 bases at V and 11 bases at J, with 19 bases between. Germline assignment: CDR1 DFQATT and CDR2 SNEGSKA (reference sequence). Sequencing was done on a sample of blood, either unsorted or a sorted T cell fraction (not recorded which). The rearrangement uses TRBV20-1 and TRBJ1-1; possible D gene TRBD1, 6 bases. The receptor was derived from a male donor with ankylosing spondylitis. Written as DNA, the CDR3 is TGCAGTGCTAGTACCGGGACAAGAAGGAGTGCTTTCTTT. Protein product: CSASTGTRRSAFF.